The rows below give T cell receptor beta chains drawn from one sample of a study of blood T cell repertoires in COVID-19. TCRdb's copy holds only in-frame clones and misses some; the assay was immunoSEQ multiplex PCR. The sample includes 140,000 or so clones, 88% of them seen just once. Material: peripheral blood. The receptors originated from a man aged 60 to 69 with active or convalescent COVID-19. The CDR3 runs from the conserved cysteine through the conserved F or W. A D gene is named only where the DNA matches it firmly. Expanded clones are given a class, and other clones once, few, many or no size at all.

v_call	j_call	d_call	clone_size	cdr3_nt	cdr3_aa
TRBV11-2	TRBJ2-3	TRBD2	few	TGTGCCAGCAGCTACGGACTAGCCAGCACAGATACGCAGTATTTT	CASSYGLASTDTQYF
TRBV15	TRBJ2-1	TRBD2	NA	TGTGCCACCAGCCCGCCCCCGGGACTACAACACAATGAGCAGTTCTTC	CATSPPPGLQHNEQFF
TRBV7-8	TRBJ2-7	NA	once	TGTGCCAGCAGCTTAGAGGGGATTCTGGGCGCCTACGAGCAGTACTTC	CASSLEGILGAYEQYF
TRBV28	TRBJ2-7	NA	NA	TGTGCCAGCCTCAATCAGGTGGGTCGCGAGCAGTACTTC	CASLNQVGREQYF
TRBV30	TRBJ2-1	TRBD2	NA	TGTGCCTCGGGAGCTAGCGGGTACAATGAGCAGTTCTTC	CASGASGYNEQFF
TRBV21-1	TRBJ2-7	NA	NA	TGTGCCAGCAGCAAAGTTTTGGACAGGAGCTCCTACGAGCAGTACTTC	CASSKVLDRSSYEQYF
TRBV19	TRBJ2-1	TRBD2	once	TGTGCCAGTCGGGTAGCGGGAGTGAACTACAATGAGCAGTTCTTC	CASRVAGVNYNEQFF
TRBV9	TRBJ2-2	TRBD2	few	TGTGCCAGCAGCCCACGGACTAGCCCGAACACCGGGGAGCTGTTTTTT	CASSPRTSPNTGELFF
TRBV5-4	TRBJ2-2	NA	few	TGTGCCAGCAGCTTGGTAGCTGAGATCTCCGGGGAGCTGTTTTTT	CASSLVAEISGELFF
TRBV4-3	TRBJ1-5	NA	NA	TGCGCCAGCAGCCAAGGGCAGCCTCTGGGAGAGCCCCAGCATTTT	CASSQGQPLGEPQHF
TRBV19	TRBJ2-1	TRBD2	NA	TGTGCCAGTAGTGACCCGGGACTAGCCTTCAATGAGCAGTTCTTC	CASSDPGLAFNEQFF
TRBV6-6	TRBJ1-3	NA	few	TGTGCCAGCAGTCGCGGCCCGACGGGGAAAACTGGAAACACCATATATTTT	CASSRGPTGKTGNTIYF
TRBV5-6	TRBJ2-3	TRBD1	NA	TGTGCCAGCAGCAGGGACAGGATATACACAGATACGCAGTATTTT	CASSRDRIYTDTQYF
TRBV27	TRBJ1-4	NA	NA	TGTGCCAGCAGTTTAGTCCAACATAATGAAAAACTGTTTTTT	CASSLVQHNEKLFF
TRBV19	TRBJ1-1	NA	NA	TGTGCCAGTAGGCCAGGGGTGGGTGAAGCTTTCTTT	CASRPGVGEAFF
TRBV7-2	TRBJ2-7	NA	NA	TGTGCCAGCAGCTTAGGAGGCGGGTACGAGCAGTACTTC	CASSLGGGYEQYF
TRBV19	TRBJ1-1	NA	NA	TGTGCCAGTAGTATTCTAGGTCGGGCTGAAGCTTTCTTT	CASSILGRAEAFF
TRBV5-1	TRBJ2-3	NA	NA	TGCGCCAGCAGCTTGGGTAAGCGGAGAAGTAGCACAGATACGCAGTATTTT	CASSLGKRRSSTDTQYF
TRBV5-1	TRBJ1-1	TRBD1	NA	TGCGCCAGCAGCTCGACAGGGGGCTCCGAGACTGAAGCTTTCTTT	CASSSTGGSETEAFF
TRBV19	TRBJ1-4	NA	few	TGTGCCTCCTCGTTGGCAGTCGCAACTAATGAAAAACTGTTTTTT	CASSLAVATNEKLFF
TRBV7-9	TRBJ1-3	NA	NA	TGTGCCAGCAGCATCTACTCTGGAAACACCATATATTTT	CASSIYSGNTIYF
TRBV28	TRBJ1-4	TRBD1	NA	TGTGCCAGCAGTTCCGGGACAGTATACGAAAAACTGTTTTTT	CASSSGTVYEKLFF
TRBV5-4	TRBJ1-2	NA	NA	TGTGCCAGCACCGAACAGCCTCTCGACTATGGCTACACCTTC	CASTEQPLDYGYTF
TRBV27	TRBJ1-5	TRBD1	NA	TGTGCCAGCAGTTTAATACAGGGGGTAAGGCCCCAGCATTTT	CASSLIQGVRPQHF
TRBV18	TRBJ1-1	NA	few	TGTGCCAGCTCACCGGGACTTGAAGGCGGTGAAGCTTTCTTT	CASSPGLEGGEAFF
TRBV19	TRBJ2-1	TRBD2	NA	TGTGCCATAGGGCCTAGCGGGCGTTCCTACAATGAGCAGTTCTTC	CAIGPSGRSYNEQFF
TRBV27	TRBJ2-1	TRBD1	NA	TGTGCCAGCAGTTTACTCACCACAGGGGCGGTCTTCGATGAGCAGTTCTTC	CASSLLTTGAVFDEQFF
TRBV18	TRBJ1-2	NA	once	TGTGCCAGCTCACCTGACAGTGATTATGGCTACACCTTC	CASSPDSDYGYTF
TRBV11-1	TRBJ1-4	NA	NA	TGTGCCAGCAGCTACGGGGGTGCAACTAATGAAAAACTGTTTTTT	CASSYGGATNEKLFF
TRBV6-5	TRBJ2-7	NA	NA	TGTGCCAGCAGTTACTCTTCCGGTTCCTACGAGCAGTACTTC	CASSYSSGSYEQYF
TRBV27	TRBJ1-1	NA	NA	TGTGCCAGCAGTTACAGGGCGGGCACTGAAGCTTTCTTT	CASSYRAGTEAFF
TRBV6-5	TRBJ1-2	NA	NA	TGTGCCAGCAGTCTACAGGGCTATGGCTACACCTTC	CASSLQGYGYTF
TRBV6-5	TRBJ2-4	NA	NA	TGTGCCAGCAGTTACTCGGTGTCAGGGCCTACAAACATTCAGTACTTC	CASSYSVSGPTNIQYF
TRBV5-1	TRBJ2-3	TRBD1	NA	TGCGCCAGCAGCTTGAGGACAGGGAACACAGATACGCAGTATTTT	CASSLRTGNTDTQYF
TRBV6-6	TRBJ2-7	NA	NA	TGTGCCAGCAGCCGGAGTCGGTTCTACGAGCAGTACTTC	CASSRSRFYEQYF
TRBV19	TRBJ1-5	NA	NA	TGTGCCAGTAATAACAGGAACAATCAGCCCCAGCATTTT	CASNNRNNQPQHF
TRBV6-4	TRBJ2-5	NA	NA	TGTGCCAGCAGTGTTGGGGAGAGGGAGACCCAGTACTTC	CASSVGERETQYF
TRBV7-9	TRBJ1-1	NA	NA	TGTGCCAGCAGCTTAGACATGAACACTGAAGCTTTCTTT	CASSLDMNTEAFF
TRBV2	TRBJ2-1	TRBD2	NA	TGTGCCAGCAGTCTAAAGCTAGCGGGAGGTGGTGAGCAGTTCTTC	CASSLKLAGGGEQFF
TRBV6-5	TRBJ1-6	TRBD1	NA	TGTGCCAGCAGTCGGGACAGCTCCTATAATTCACCCCTCCACTTT	CASSRDSSYNSPLHF
TRBV28	TRBJ2-2	NA	NA	TGTGCCAGCAGACGACTACGGAACACCGGGGAGCTGTTTTTT	CASRRLRNTGELFF
TRBV28	TRBJ2-7	TRBD2	once	TGTGCCAGCAGTTTAGGGCTAGCGGGACGTCACGAGCAGTACTTC	CASSLGLAGRHEQYF
TRBV5-1	TRBJ2-7	TRBD1	NA	TGCGCCAGCAGCTTCACAGGGGGTCCAGGGGAGCAGTACTTC	CASSFTGGPGEQYF
TRBV27	TRBJ1-1	TRBD1	NA	TGTGCCAGCAGAAGGAATCGACAGGGGAACACTGAAGCTTTCTTT	CASRRNRQGNTEAFF
TRBV5-5	TRBJ2-2	NA	NA	TGTGCCAGCAGCTTGGGCGGGACGAACACCGGGGAGCTGTTTTTT	CASSLGGTNTGELFF
TRBV19	TRBJ1-5	TRBD1	many	TGTGCCAGTAGTTTTAGACAGGGTGGCAATCAGCCCCAGCATTTT	CASSFRQGGNQPQHF
TRBV6-6	TRBJ1-5	NA	NA	TGTGCCAGCAGTCGATCACACGGAGGCAACAATCAGCCCCAGCATTTT	CASSRSHGGNNQPQHF